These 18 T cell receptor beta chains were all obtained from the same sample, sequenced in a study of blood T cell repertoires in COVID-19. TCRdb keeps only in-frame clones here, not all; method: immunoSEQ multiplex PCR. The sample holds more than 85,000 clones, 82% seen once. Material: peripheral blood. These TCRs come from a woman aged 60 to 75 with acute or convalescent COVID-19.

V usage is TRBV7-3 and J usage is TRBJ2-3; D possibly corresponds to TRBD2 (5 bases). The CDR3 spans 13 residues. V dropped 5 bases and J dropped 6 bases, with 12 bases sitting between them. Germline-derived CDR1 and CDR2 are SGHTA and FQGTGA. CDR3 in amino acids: CASSETRPDTQYF. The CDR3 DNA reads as TGTGCCAGCAGCGAAACTAGGCCGGATACGCAGTATTTT.

CDR3 loop: CASSVQSGSYEQYF. CDR3 nucleotides: TGTGCCAGCAGCGTCCAATCGGGGAGCTACGAGCAGTACTTC. The rearrangement links TRBV7-3 to TRBJ2-7; TRBD2 might be the D (5 bases). The CDR3 runs to 14 residues. Germline V gene lookup returns CDR1 SGHTA and CDR2 FQGTGA. Trimming left V 5 bases short and J 3 bases short, with 14 bases between.

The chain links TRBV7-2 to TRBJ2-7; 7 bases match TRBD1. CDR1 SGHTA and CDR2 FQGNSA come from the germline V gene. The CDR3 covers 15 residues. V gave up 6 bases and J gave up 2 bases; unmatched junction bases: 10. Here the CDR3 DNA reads TGTGCCAGCAGTCACTGGACAGGCCAACCCTACGAGCAGTACTTC. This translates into CASSHWTGQPYEQYF.

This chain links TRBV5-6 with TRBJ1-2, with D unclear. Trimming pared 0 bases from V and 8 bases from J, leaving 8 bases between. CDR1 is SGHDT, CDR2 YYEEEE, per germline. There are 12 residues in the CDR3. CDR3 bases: TGTGCCAGCAGCTTGGGGCTAGGCGGCTACACCTTC. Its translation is CASSLGLGGYTF.

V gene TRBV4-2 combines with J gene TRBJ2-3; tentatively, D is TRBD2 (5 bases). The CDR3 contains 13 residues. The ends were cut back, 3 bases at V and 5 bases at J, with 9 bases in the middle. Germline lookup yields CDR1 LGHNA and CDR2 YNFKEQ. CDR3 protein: CASSQRAEDTQYF. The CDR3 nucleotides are TGTGCCAGCAGCCAGCGGGCGGAAGATACGCAGTATTTT.

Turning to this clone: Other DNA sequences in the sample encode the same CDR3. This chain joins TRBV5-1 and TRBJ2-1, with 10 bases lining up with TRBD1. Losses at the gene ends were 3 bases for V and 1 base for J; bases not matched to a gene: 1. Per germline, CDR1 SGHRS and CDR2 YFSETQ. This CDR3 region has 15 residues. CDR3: CASSSGQGSYNEQFF. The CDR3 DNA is TGCGCCAGCAGCTCGGGACAGGGGTCCTACAATGAGCAGTTCTTC.

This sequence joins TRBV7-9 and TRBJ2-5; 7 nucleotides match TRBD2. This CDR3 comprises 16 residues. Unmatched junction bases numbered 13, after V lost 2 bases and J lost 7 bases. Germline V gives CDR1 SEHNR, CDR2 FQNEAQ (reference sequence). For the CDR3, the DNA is TGTGCCAGCAGCTTAATACCCGGGGGGAGACCTGGGACCCAGTACTTC. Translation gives CASSLIPGGRPGTQYF.

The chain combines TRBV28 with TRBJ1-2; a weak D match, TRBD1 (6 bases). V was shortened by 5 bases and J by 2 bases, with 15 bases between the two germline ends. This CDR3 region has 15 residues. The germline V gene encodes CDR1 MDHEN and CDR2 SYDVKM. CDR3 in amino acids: CASSPLGGANYGYTF. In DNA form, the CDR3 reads TGTGCCAGCAGTCCCCTGGGGGGGGCAAACTATGGCTACACCTTC.

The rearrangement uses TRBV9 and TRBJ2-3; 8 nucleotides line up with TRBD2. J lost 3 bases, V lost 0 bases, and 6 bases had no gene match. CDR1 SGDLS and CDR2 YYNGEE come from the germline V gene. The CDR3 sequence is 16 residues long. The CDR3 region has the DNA TGTGCCAGCAGCGTAGTTCGGGGGGGCGTGACAGATACGCAGTATTTT. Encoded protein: CASSVVRGGVTDTQYF.

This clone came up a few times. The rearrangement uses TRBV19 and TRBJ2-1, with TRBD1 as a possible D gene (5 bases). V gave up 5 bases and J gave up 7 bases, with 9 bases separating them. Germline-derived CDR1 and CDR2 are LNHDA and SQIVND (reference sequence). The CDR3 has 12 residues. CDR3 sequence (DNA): TGTGCCAGTAGTCGCAGGGCTAATGAGCAGTTCTTC. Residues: CASSRRANEQFF. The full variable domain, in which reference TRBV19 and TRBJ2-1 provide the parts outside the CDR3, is DGGITQSPKYLFRKEGQNVTLSCEQNLNHDAMYWYRQDPGQGLRLIYYSQIVNDFQKGDIAEGYSVSREKKESFPLTVTSAQKNPTAFYLCASSRRANEQFFGPGTRLTVL.

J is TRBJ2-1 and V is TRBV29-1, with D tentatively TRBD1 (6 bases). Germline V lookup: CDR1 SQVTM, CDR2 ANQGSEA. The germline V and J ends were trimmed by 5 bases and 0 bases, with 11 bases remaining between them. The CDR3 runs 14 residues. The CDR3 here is CSVIPGDSYNEQFF. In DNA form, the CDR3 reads TGCAGCGTTATCCCAGGGGACTCCTACAATGAGCAGTTCTTC.

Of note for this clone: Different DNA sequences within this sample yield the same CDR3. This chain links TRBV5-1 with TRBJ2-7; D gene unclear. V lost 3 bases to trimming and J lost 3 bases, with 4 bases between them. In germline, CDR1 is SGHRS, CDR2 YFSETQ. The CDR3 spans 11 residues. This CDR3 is CASSSGYEQYF. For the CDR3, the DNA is TGCGCCAGCAGCTCAGGCTACGAGCAGTACTTC.

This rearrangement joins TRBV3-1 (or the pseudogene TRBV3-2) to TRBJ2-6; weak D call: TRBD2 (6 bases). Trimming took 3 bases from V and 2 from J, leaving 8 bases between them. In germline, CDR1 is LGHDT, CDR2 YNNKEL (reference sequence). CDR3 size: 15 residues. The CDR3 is CASSHGGTGANVLTF. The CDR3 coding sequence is TGTGCCAGCAGCCATGGAGGGACTGGGGCCAACGTCCTGACTTTC.

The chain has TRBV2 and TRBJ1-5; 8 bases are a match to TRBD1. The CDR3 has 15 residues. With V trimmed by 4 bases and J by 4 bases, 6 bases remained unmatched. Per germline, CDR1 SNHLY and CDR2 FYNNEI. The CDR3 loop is CASSGAGTGNQPQHF. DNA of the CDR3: TGTGCCAGCAGTGGCGCCGGGACAGGAAATCAGCCCCAGCATTTT.

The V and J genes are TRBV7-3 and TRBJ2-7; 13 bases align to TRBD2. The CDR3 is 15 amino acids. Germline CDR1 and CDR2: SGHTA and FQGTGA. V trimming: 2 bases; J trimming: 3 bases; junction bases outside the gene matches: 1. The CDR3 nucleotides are TGTGCCAGCAGCTTAGGGACTAGCGGGATCTACGAGCAGTACTTC. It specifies CASSLGTSGIYEQYF.

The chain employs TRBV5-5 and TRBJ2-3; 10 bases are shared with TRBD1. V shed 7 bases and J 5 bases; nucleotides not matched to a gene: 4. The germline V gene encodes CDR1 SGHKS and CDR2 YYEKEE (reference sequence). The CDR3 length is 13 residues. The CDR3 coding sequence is TGTGCCAGCTCGGACAGGGGGATAGATACGCAGTATTTT. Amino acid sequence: CASSDRGIDTQYF.

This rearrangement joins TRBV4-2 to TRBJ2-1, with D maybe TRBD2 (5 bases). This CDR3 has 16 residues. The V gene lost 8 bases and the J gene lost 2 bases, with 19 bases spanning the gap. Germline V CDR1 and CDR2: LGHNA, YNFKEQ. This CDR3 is CASGSFLPGTYNEQFF. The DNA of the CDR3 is TGTGCCAGCGGGTCCTTCTTGCCGGGGACCTACAATGAGCAGTTCTTC.

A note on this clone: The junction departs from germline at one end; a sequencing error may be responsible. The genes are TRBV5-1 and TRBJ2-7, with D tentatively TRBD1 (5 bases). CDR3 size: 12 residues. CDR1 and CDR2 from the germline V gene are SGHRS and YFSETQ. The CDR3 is CASRLDARVQYF. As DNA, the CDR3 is TGCGCCAGCAGGTTGGACGCCAGGGTGCAGTACTTC.